The entry that follows covers one TCR beta chain sequence. These data come from a study of blood T cell repertoires in COVID-19. At the level of the study: Donors in the United States, Italy and Spain gave samples during acute or convalescent COVID-19. PBMCs, B-cell-depleted T cells, or T cells were the source of the cDNA or gDNA that made up the material.

In germline, CDR1 is LGHDT, CDR2 YNNKEL (reference sequence). V was shortened by 4 bases and J by 6 bases, with 18 bases between the two germline ends. This CDR3 comprises 16 residues. Under the authors' procedure: The assay estimated nucleated cells by amplifying reference gene primers. Here immunoSEQ multiplex PCR was the method, and the copy in TCRdb shows in-frame clones only, minus some. V, J and clone size were drawn from that table, and D and trimming were deduced from the DNA. The sample records a few hundred thousand clones, around 90% being singletons. Sequenced input: peripheral blood. This sequence originates from a man aged 50-60 years with acute or convalescent COVID-19. V usage is TRBV3-1 (or the pseudogene TRBV3-2) and J usage is TRBJ2-2; unclear D gene. CDR3 nucleotide sequence: TGTGCCAGCAGCCCAGAAGTAACAGTTTTTTCCGGGGAGCTGTTTTTT. Its protein product is CASSPEVTVFSGELFF.